This is a list of T cell receptor beta chains from one sample in a study of pediatric ulcerative colitis. Here immunoSEQ multiplex PCR was the method, and the copy in TCRdb shows in-frame clones only, minus some. The table includes under 70,000 clones, over 80% detected once. Sample: blood. Receptors originate from a boy aged 5-17 years who was a control in a study of pediatric ulcerative colitis. Both conserved end residues are part of each CDR3. The order of the fields is CDR3 length, D gene, V gene, clone size, J gene, CDR3 protein, CDR3 DNA. A D gene is named only where the DNA matches it firmly. The listing skips clone size in some rows; elsewhere it reads once, few, many or a size class.

length: 15; D: TRBD2; V: TRBV28; size: few; J: TRBJ2-7; CDR3: CASSPPGGGGLEQYF; DNA: TGTGCCAGCAGTCCTCCGGGAGGTGGTGGGCTCGAGCAGTACTTC
length: 14; D: -; V: TRBV7-2; size: -; J: TRBJ1-1; CDR3: CASSLNKGNTEAFF; DNA: TGTGCCAGCAGCTTAAATAAGGGGAACACTGAAGCTTTCTTT
length: 13; D: -; V: TRBV5-1; size: few; J: TRBJ2-7; CDR3: CASSPPDSYEQYF; DNA: TGCGCCAGCAGCCCGCCCGACTCCTACGAGCAGTACTTC
length: 17; D: -; V: TRBV10-1; size: few; J: TRBJ1-6; CDR3: CASSELGRLALNSPLHF; DNA: TGCGCCAGCAGTGAATTGGGCCGGCTAGCACTAAATTCACCCCTCCACTTT
length: 12; D: -; V: TRBV6-1; size: -; J: TRBJ1-2; CDR3: CASSEQAGGYTF; DNA: TGTGCCAGCAGTGAACAGGCGGGGGGCTACACCTTC
length: 15; D: -; V: TRBV25-1; size: -; J: TRBJ2-7; CDR3: CASSDPGGEGYEQYF; DNA: TGTGCCAGCAGTGATCCTGGGGGCGAAGGGTACGAGCAGTACTTC
length: 15; D: -; V: TRBV5-8; size: -; J: TRBJ2-1; CDR3: CASSRGGNFYNEQFF; DNA: TGTGCCAGCAGCAGGGGCGGGAACTTCTACAATGAGCAGTTCTTC
length: 15; D: TRBD2; V: TRBV7-2; size: -; J: TRBJ2-5; CDR3: CASSLGLAGHETQYF; DNA: TGTGCCAGCAGCTTAGGACTAGCGGGACACGAGACCCAGTACTTC
length: 16; D: -; V: TRBV28; size: -; J: TRBJ1-5; CDR3: CASSAHRVGRNQPQHF; DNA: TGTGCCAGCAGTGCCCACAGGGTGGGACGCAATCAGCCCCAGCATTTT
length: 15; D: TRBD1; V: TRBV5-1; size: few; J: TRBJ1-1; CDR3: CASSEAGQGYTEAFF; DNA: TGCGCCAGCAGCGAAGCGGGACAGGGGTACACTGAAGCTTTCTTT
length: 14; D: -; V: TRBV27; size: -; J: TRBJ1-3; CDR3: CASSFSQGGNTIYF; DNA: TGTGCCAGCAGTTTTTCCCAGGGAGGAAACACCATATATTTT
length: 16; D: TRBD2; V: TRBV5-1; size: -; J: TRBJ2-4; CDR3: CASSSSGGSPVNIQYF; DNA: TGCGCCAGCAGCTCTAGCGGGGGATCTCCGGTAAACATTCAGTACTTC
length: 17; D: TRBD1; V: TRBV29-1; size: -; J: TRBJ2-1; CDR3: CSVERRTGGFRGNEQFF; DNA: TGCAGCGTTGAACGTCGGACAGGGGGCTTTCGGGGGAATGAGCAGTTCTTC
length: 15; D: -; V: TRBV2; size: -; J: TRBJ2-3; CDR3: CASSGGTGWSDTQYF; DNA: TGTGCCAGCAGTGGTGGAACAGGGTGGTCGGATACGCAGTATTTT
length: 14; D: -; V: TRBV2; size: -; J: TRBJ2-3; CDR3: CASRGGVITDTQYF; DNA: TGTGCCAGCAGAGGCGGGGTAATCACAGATACGCAGTATTTT
length: 13; D: -; V: TRBV5-1; size: few; J: TRBJ1-1; CDR3: CASSLSVHTEAFF; DNA: TGCGCCAGCAGCTTGTCTGTCCACACTGAAGCTTTCTTT
length: 18; D: -; V: TRBV10-2; size: -; J: TRBJ2-2; CDR3: CASSGYFEQGRFTGELFF; DNA: TGCGCCAGCAGTGGGTATTTCGAACAGGGGAGGTTTACCGGGGAGCTGTTTTTT
length: 15; D: TRBD2; V: TRBV7-2; size: -; J: TRBJ2-7; CDR3: CASATSGSFQYEQYF; DNA: TGTGCCAGTGCAACTAGCGGGAGTTTTCAGTACGAGCAGTACTTC
length: 10; D: -; V: TRBV6-1; size: -; J: TRBJ2-1; CDR3: CASRDNEQFF; DNA: TGTGCCAGCAGAGACAATGAGCAGTTCTTC
length: 11; D: -; V: TRBV20-1; size: -; J: TRBJ2-3; CDR3: CSAPTTDTQYF; DNA: TGCAGTGCCCCTACCACAGATACGCAGTATTTT
length: 14; D: TRBD2; V: TRBV19; size: -; J: TRBJ2-1; CDR3: CASTRREGLNEQFF; DNA: TGTGCCAGTACGAGGCGGGAGGGCCTCAATGAGCAGTTCTTC
length: 16; D: TRBD2; V: TRBV10-1; size: -; J: TRBJ2-3; CDR3: CASSIVSGGAGDTQYF; DNA: TGCGCCAGCAGTATAGTCTCGGGGGGGGCCGGAGATACGCAGTATTTT
length: 13; D: -; V: TRBV7-2; size: -; J: TRBJ2-3; CDR3: CASSLQGTDTQYF; DNA: TGTGCCAGCAGCTTGCAGGGCACAGATACGCAGTATTTT
length: 14; D: -; V: TRBV27; size: -; J: TRBJ1-1; CDR3: CASRPGGPNTEAFF; DNA: TGTGCCAGCCGGCCGGGGGGGCCGAACACTGAAGCTTTCTTT
length: 14; D: -; V: TRBV11-1; size: once; J: TRBJ2-7; CDR3: CASSLTGRTYEQYF; DNA: TGTGCCAGCAGCTTGACAGGCCGTACCTACGAGCAGTACTTC
length: 14; D: -; V: TRBV7-2; size: -; J: TRBJ1-1; CDR3: CASKAAVPPYQAFF; DNA: TGTGCCAGCAAGGCTGCGGTCCCCCCCTATCAGGCTTTCTTT
length: 19; D: TRBD2; V: TRBV4-3; size: -; J: TRBJ2-7; CDR3: CASSQDPPTPGLPLSEQYF; DNA: TGCGCCAGCAGCCAAGATCCCCCGACACCGGGACTACCCCTTTCCGAGCAGTACTTC
length: 16; D: -; V: TRBV9; size: -; J: TRBJ2-3; CDR3: CASSVASDFSTDTQYF; DNA: TGTGCCAGCAGCGTAGCATCGGATTTCAGCACAGATACGCAGTATTTT
length: 14; D: TRBD2; V: TRBV2; size: -; J: TRBJ2-7; CDR3: CASKGLAVTYEQYF; DNA: TGTGCCAGCAAGGGACTAGCGGTGACCTACGAGCAGTACTTC
length: 15; D: TRBD2; V: TRBV7-2; size: -; J: TRBJ2-5; CDR3: CASSLFAGEKETQYF; DNA: TGTGCCAGCAGCTTATTCGCGGGGGAGAAAGAGACCCAGTACTTC
length: 16; D: -; V: TRBV5-4; size: -; J: TRBJ2-1; CDR3: CASSFKTYQSYNEQFF; DNA: TGTGCCAGCAGCTTCAAGACATACCAATCCTACAATGAGCAGTTCTTC
length: 12; D: -; V: TRBV5-4; size: -; J: TRBJ1-1; CDR3: CASSLGRTEAFF; DNA: TGTGCCAGCAGCTTAGGGCGGACTGAAGCTTTCTTT
length: 12; D: -; V: TRBV19; size: few; J: TRBJ1-1; CDR3: CASSYGNTEAFF; DNA: TGTGCCAGTAGTTACGGGAACACTGAAGCTTTCTTT
length: 17; D: TRBD2; V: TRBV5-1; size: -; J: TRBJ2-2; CDR3: CASSSGLAGGNTGELFF; DNA: TGCGCCAGCAGCTCCGGACTAGCGGGAGGGAACACCGGGGAGCTGTTTTTT
length: 15; D: TRBD1; V: TRBV10-3; size: -; J: TRBJ1-6; CDR3: CAIRGQGGYNSPLHF; DNA: TGTGCCATCAGGGGACAGGGGGGATATAATTCACCCCTCCACTTT
length: 12; D: -; V: TRBV7-9; size: -; J: TRBJ2-7; CDR3: CASSSRIYEQYF; DNA: TGTGCCAGCAGCTCCCGTATCTACGAGCAGTACTTC
length: 13; D: -; V: TRBV5-1; size: few; J: TRBJ1-2; CDR3: CASSLDPGYGYTF; DNA: TGCGCCAGCAGCTTGGATCCGGGTTATGGCTACACCTTC
length: 14; D: TRBD1; V: TRBV10-3; size: -; J: TRBJ2-7; CDR3: CAISEGDSSYEQYF; DNA: TGTGCCATCAGTGAGGGGGACAGCTCCTACGAGCAGTACTTC
length: 16; D: TRBD1; V: TRBV9; size: -; J: TRBJ1-4; CDR3: CASSAAQGAFNEKLFF; DNA: TGTGCCAGCAGCGCAGCACAGGGGGCCTTTAATGAAAAACTGTTTTTT
length: 15; D: -; V: TRBV7-9; size: -; J: TRBJ1-3; CDR3: CASTSSGGSGNTIYF; DNA: TGTGCCAGCACCTCCAGCGGGGGTTCTGGAAACACCATATATTTT
length: 16; D: -; V: TRBV30; size: -; J: TRBJ1-6; CDR3: CAWSLYGAGDNSPLHF; DNA: TGTGCCTGGAGCCTTTATGGGGCAGGGGACAATTCACCCCTCCACTTT
length: 16; D: -; V: TRBV14; size: -; J: TRBJ2-3; CDR3: CASSQDVWRARDTQYF; DNA: TGTGCCAGCAGCCAAGACGTATGGAGGGCCAGAGATACGCAGTATTTT
length: 18; D: TRBD1; V: TRBV25-1; size: -; J: TRBJ1-4; CDR3: CASSDEWSDRPTNEKLFF; DNA: TGTGCCAGCAGTGACGAATGGTCGGACAGGCCAACTAATGAAAAACTGTTTTTT
length: 17; D: TRBD1; V: TRBV7-8; size: -; J: TRBJ1-2; CDR3: CASSLSNRDRGVYGYTF; DNA: TGTGCCAGCAGCTTATCAAACCGAGACAGGGGTGTCTATGGCTACACCTTC